This entry lists 15 T cell receptor beta chains sequenced from one sample in a study of graft-versus-host responses after intestinal transplantation (TCRdb year 2021). Receptor amplification or capture employed the immunoSEQ multiplex PCR assay. As stored in TCRdb, this immuneACCESS dataset retains in-frame rearrangements with V and J assigned. A fraction of the clones does not appear; measured against another copy, unresolved V genes explain less than half of the discrepancy, and the remainder lacks a known reason. For this sample there are 40,000 to 55,000 clones; about 91% appear just once. The top ten constitute 4.4% of the sample. This sample comprised PBMCs, obtained 524 days after transplant. The receptors shown here come from a human patient who received an intestinal transplant, so some T cells may come from the graft donor.

V is TRBV28 and J is TRBJ2-1; TRBD2 aligns across 10 bases. The CDR3 runs 18 residues. Per germline, CDR1 MDHEN and CDR2 SYDVKM. V trimming: 3 bases; J trimming: 0 bases; junction bases outside the gene matches: 8. The CDR3 is CASSFVLAGDGSYNEQFF. In DNA, the CDR3 is TGTGCCAGCAGTTTCGTCCTAGCGGGAGACGGCTCCTACAATGAGCAGTTCTTC.

The genes are TRBV4-1 and TRBJ1-6, with unresolved D. Trimming stripped 6 bases from V and 7 bases from J, with 10 bases between. Germline V gives CDR1 MGHRA, CDR2 YSYEKL. This CDR3 comprises 13 residues. Here the CDR3 reads CASRGAMNSPLHF. CDR3 in DNA: TGCGCCAGCAGAGGTGCCATGAATTCACCCCTCCACTTT.

The genes are TRBV5-4 and TRBJ1-2; D is perhaps TRBD1 (5 bases). V lost 4 bases, J lost 1 base, and 11 bases lay in between. Germline V gives CDR1 SGHNT, CDR2 YYREEE (reference sequence). This CDR3 spans 14 amino acids. CDR3 protein: CASSLRGSNYGYTF. The CDR3, as DNA: TGTGCCAGCAGCCTTAGGGGCAGTAACTATGGCTACACCTTC.

This rearrangement joins TRBV6-5 to TRBJ1-6; D is uncertain. V lost 6 bases to trimming and J lost 9 bases, with 18 bases between them. Germline lookup yields CDR1 MNHEY and CDR2 SVGAGI. The CDR3 spans 15 residues. The CDR3 protein is CASSLSFEGGSPLHF. The CDR3 DNA sequence: TGTGCCAGCAGCCTTAGCTTCGAAGGTGGTTCACCCCTCCACTTT.

For the CDR3, the DNA is TGTGCCAGCAGCCCGACTAGTAATCAGCAGTACTTC. It codes for CASSPTSNQQYF. The chain is built from TRBV11-3 and TRBJ2-7; D may be TRBD2 (6 bases). The germline V and J ends were trimmed by 5 bases and 8 bases, with 13 bases remaining between them. The germline CDR1 and CDR2 sequences are SGHNT and YENEEA. This CDR3 spans 12 amino acids.

On this clone itself: The junction departs from the called germline gene at one end, perhaps through a read error. Other DNA sequences in the sample encode the same CDR3. The CDR3 sequence: CASSYQETQYF. The DNA for the CDR3 is TGTGCCAGCAGTTACCAGGAGACCCAGTACTTC. The chain couples TRBV6-5 to TRBJ2-5, with D unclear. This CDR3 has 11 residues. Germline V gene lookup returns CDR1 MNHEY and CDR2 SVGAGI.

The gene calls are TRBV28 and TRBJ1-1; perhaps TRBD1 as D (5 bases). Between the trimmed V and J ends, which lost 3 bases and 7 bases, there was a span of 9 bases. The V gene's germline CDR1 is MDHEN and CDR2 SYDVKM. The CDR3 is 12 amino acids. For the CDR3, the DNA is TGTGCCAGCAGTTTTTCAGGGCGTGAAGCTTTCTTT. Amino acids: CASSFSGREAFF.

V gene TRBV6-5 combines with J gene TRBJ1-1; D gene unclear. The CDR3 is 13 residues long. The V and J ends lost 4 bases and 0 bases respectively, with 6 bases between them. Germline CDR1 reads MNHEY; CDR2 reads SVGAGI. The CDR3 reads CASSSKMNTEAFF. The CDR3 DNA follows: TGTGCCAGCAGTTCAAAGATGAACACTGAAGCTTTCTTT.

V is TRBV7-2 and J is TRBJ2-5; no definite D call. Trimming left V 2 bases short and J 0 bases short, with 4 bases between. The CDR3 extends over 13 amino acids. CDR1 and CDR2 from the germline V gene are SGHTA and FQGNSA. CDR3 in amino acids: CASSLNNQETQYF. CDR3 in DNA: TGTGCCAGCAGCTTAAACAACCAAGAGACCCAGTACTTC.

The chain couples TRBV30 to TRBJ2-1; 9 nucleotides match TRBD2. The CDR3 has 14 residues. The J segment lost 6 bases and the V segment lost 1 base, leaving 4 bases of the junction unmatched. Germline V lookup: CDR1 GTSNPN, CDR2 SVGIG (reference sequence). The CDR3 region has the DNA TGTGCCTGGAGTGATCAGCGGGAGGTCAATGAGCAGTTCTTC. It codes for CAWSDQREVNEQFF.

Notes on this clone: This sample also contains other DNA sequences that code for the same CDR3. The gene calls are TRBV7-9 and TRBJ2-7; D gene unclear. The germline V gene encodes CDR1 SEHNR and CDR2 FQNEAQ (reference sequence). Deletions cut 1 base from V and 5 bases from J, with 6 bases between. The CDR3 is 12 residues long. The chain's CDR3 is CASSLDRDEQYF. CDR3 in DNA: TGTGCCAGCAGCTTAGACAGAGACGAGCAGTACTTC.

The CDR3 protein is CASSPRGGGTEAFF. The CDR3 nucleotides are TGTGCCAGCAGCCCCCGAGGGGGGGGCACTGAAGCTTTCTTT. V and J are TRBV5-4 and TRBJ1-1; perhaps TRBD1 as D (6 bases). CDR1 and CDR2 (germline): SGHNT, YYREEE (reference sequence). With 4 bases removed from V and 4 bases from J, the gap between germline ends came to 14 bases. The CDR3 consists of 14 residues. Full variable domain (outside the CDR3, taken from reference TRBV5-4 and TRBJ1-1): ETGVTQSPTHLIKTRGQQVTLRCSSQSGHNTVSWYQQALGQGPQFIFQYYREEENGRGNFPPRFSGLQFPNYSSELNVNALELDDSALYLCASSPRGGGTEAFFGQGTRLTVV.

On this clone itself: Within the sample, other DNA sequences also encode this same CDR3. The chain recombines TRBV4-3 with TRBJ1-2; D is unresolved. The germline V gene encodes CDR1 LGHNA and CDR2 YSLEER. This CDR3 has 13 residues. V was pared by 1 base and J by 2 bases, with 5 bases between. CDR3 sequence: CASSQAGNYGYTF. The CDR3 coding sequence is TGCGCCAGCAGCCAAGCGGGGAACTATGGCTACACCTTC.

The J gene is TRBJ2-2, the V gene TRBV4-3; no definite D call. Germline lookup yields CDR1 LGHNA and CDR2 YSLEER. With 1 base removed from V and 1 base from J, the gap between germline ends came to 7 bases. The CDR3 has 15 amino acids. CDR3 loop: CASSQVPGNTGELFF. CDR3 coding DNA: TGCGCCAGCAGCCAAGTACCGGGGAACACCGGGGAGCTGTTTTTT.

CDR3 residues: CASSFYEQYF. CDR3 sequence (DNA): TGTGCCAGCAGCTTCTACGAGCAGTACTTC. The chain links TRBV6-1 to TRBJ2-7; D not certain. The germline V gene has CDR1 MNHNS and CDR2 SASEGT. The CDR3 is 10 residues long. Trimming cost V 6 bases and J 3 bases, with 3 bases left between them.